This is a list of T cell receptor beta chains from one sample in a study of T-cell reconstitution after alpha-beta-depleted transplantation in children. TCRdb itself ran the PCR reads through MiXCR, one entry per CDR3 protein. Here the sample spans about 98,000 distinct CDR3 sequences, about 25% being singletons. The material was PBMCs, obtained before TCRalphabeta/CD19-depleted stem cell transplant. The receptor source for this set is a boy younger than 10 with acute lymphoblastic leukemia, due to receive a stem cell transplant. CDR3s include the opening cysteine and the closing phenylalanine or tryptophan.

>TRBJ2-1|TRBV28
CASSWSGNEQFF
>TRBJ2-7|TRBV5-1
CASSATGNSYEQYF
>TRBJ2-1|TRBV9
CASSVVGGGGAREQFF
>TRBJ2-2|TRBV6-5
CASSYGGPVTRELFF
>TRBJ2-1|TRBV20-1
CSDTSAYNEQFF
>TRBJ2-1|TRBV20-1
CSAQLSFEQFF
>TRBJ1-5|TRBV7-2
CASSSSPGTGFQPQHF
>TRBJ2-3|TRBV12-3/TRBV12-4
CASSLGVPLDTQYF
>TRBJ2-1|TRBV7-6
CASSLGTSGGAGFVRADDEQFF
>TRBJ2-3|TRBV29-1
CSVGGVLAEGRGTDTQYF
>TRBJ2-1|TRBV28
CASSQPRSPGGNEQFF
>TRBJ2-1|TRBV9
CASSVRGNSYNEQFF
>TRBJ1-1|TRBV29-1
CSVVPGSTEAFF
>TRBJ1-6|TRBV9
CASSLTGQGSHSPLHF
>TRBJ1-1|TRBV5-1
CASSLEGPNTEAFF
>TRBJ2-2|TRBV9
CASSVVPSGGASGELFF
>TRBJ2-3|TRBV9
CASSVGVTSGLGDTQYF
>TRBJ2-7|TRBV25-1
CASSARGGAYEQYF
>TRBJ1-6|TRBV5-6
CASSLLRGAGISPLHF